This T cell receptor (beta chain) was retrieved from a study of T cells in Graves' hyperthyroidism and ophthalmopathy. Study details: Sampling of peripheral blood happened at initial diagnosis, prior to any treatment.

Study outcomes and limitations: The model predicted ophthalmopathy a median approximately seven months before onset.

RNA transcripts were the template for amplifying TCR beta CDR3 regions. First-round RT-PCR targeting the TCR CDR3 was performed with the HTBI primer set. TCRdb reanalysed the multiplex PCR reads using MiXCR and keeps one entry per CDR3 protein. The top ten clones hold around 7.7% of a sample with more than 600,000 distinct CDR3 sequences, roughly 17% of them seen once. Diagnostic assessment was based on clinical symptoms, serum thyroxine and TRAb, thyroid ultrasound and orbital computed tomography. This clonotype has just a few counts. The antigen remains undetermined. The CDR3 length is 18 residues. V was pared by 5 bases and J by 1 base, with 20 bases between. Germline V gene lookup returns CDR1 LNHNV and CDR2 YYDKDF (reference sequence).

Material for sequencing was blood. V and J are TRBV15 and TRBJ2-2; D is uncertain. The receptor comes from a man between 18 and 29 years old with Graves' hyperthyroidism. CDR3 coding DNA: TGTGCCACCAGCCCCCGCCTGGCAGGAGCAAGGAACACCGGGGAGCTGTTTTTT. Translation: CATSPRLAGARNTGELFF.